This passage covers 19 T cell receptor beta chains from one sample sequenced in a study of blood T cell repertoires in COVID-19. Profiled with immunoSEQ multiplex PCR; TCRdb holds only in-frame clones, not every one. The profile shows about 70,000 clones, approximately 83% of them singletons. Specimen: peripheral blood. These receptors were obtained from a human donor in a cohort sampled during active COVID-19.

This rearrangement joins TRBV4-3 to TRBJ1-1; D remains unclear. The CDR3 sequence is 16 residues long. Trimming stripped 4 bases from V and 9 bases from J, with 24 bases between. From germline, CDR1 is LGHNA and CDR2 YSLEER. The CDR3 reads CASSPQEEGTQKKAFF. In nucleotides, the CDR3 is TGCGCCAGCAGCCCCCAGGAGGAGGGAACCCAGAAGAAAGCTTTCTTT.

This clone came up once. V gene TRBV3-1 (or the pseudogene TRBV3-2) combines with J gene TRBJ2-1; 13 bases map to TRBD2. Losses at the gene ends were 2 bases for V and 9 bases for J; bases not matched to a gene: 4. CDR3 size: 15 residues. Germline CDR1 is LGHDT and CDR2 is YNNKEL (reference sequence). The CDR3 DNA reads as TGTGCCAGCAGCCAAAGACTAGCGGGGGGAGTTGAGCAGTTCTTC. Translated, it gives CASSQRLAGGVEQFF.

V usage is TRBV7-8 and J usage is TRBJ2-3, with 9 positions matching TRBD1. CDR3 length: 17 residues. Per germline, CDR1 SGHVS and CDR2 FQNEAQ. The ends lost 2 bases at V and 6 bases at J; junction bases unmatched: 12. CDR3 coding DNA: TGTGCCAGCAGCTTAAGCGGGGTAAACAGGGGGCCGGATACGCAGTATTTT. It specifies CASSLSGVNRGPDTQYF. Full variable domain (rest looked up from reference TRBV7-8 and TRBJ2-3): GAGVSQSPRYKVAKRGQDVALRCDPISGHVSLFWYQQALGQGPEFLTYFQNEAQLDKSGLPSDRFFAERPEGSVSTLKIQRTQQEDSAVYLCASSLSGVNRGPDTQYFGPGTRLTVL.

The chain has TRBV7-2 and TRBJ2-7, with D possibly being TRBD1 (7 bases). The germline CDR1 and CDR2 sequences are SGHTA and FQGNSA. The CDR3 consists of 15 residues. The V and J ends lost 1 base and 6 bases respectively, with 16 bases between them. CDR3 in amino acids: CASSLDSGGGSEQYF. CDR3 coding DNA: TGTGCCAGCAGCTTAGATTCAGGGGGAGGATCCGAGCAGTACTTC.

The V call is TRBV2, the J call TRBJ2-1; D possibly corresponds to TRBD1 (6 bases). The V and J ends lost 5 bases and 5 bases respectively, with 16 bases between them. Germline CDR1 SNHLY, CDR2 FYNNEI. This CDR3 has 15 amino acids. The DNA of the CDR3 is TGTGCCAGCAGTCGGGACAAGGCCGGGCACAATGAGCAGTTCTTC. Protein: CASSRDKAGHNEQFF.

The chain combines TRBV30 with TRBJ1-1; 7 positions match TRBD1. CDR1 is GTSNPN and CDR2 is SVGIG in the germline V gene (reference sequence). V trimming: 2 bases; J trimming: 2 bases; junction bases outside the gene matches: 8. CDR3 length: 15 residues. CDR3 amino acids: CAWSSKGALNTEAFF. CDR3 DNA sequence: TGTGCCTGGAGTTCGAAGGGGGCGCTAAACACTGAAGCTTTCTTT.

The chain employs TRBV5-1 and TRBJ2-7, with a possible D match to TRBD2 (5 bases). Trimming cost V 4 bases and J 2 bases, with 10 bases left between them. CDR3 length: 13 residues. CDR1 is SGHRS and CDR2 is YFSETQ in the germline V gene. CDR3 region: CASSPSGTYEQYF. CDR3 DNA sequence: TGCGCCAGCAGCCCAAGCGGCACCTACGAGCAGTACTTC.

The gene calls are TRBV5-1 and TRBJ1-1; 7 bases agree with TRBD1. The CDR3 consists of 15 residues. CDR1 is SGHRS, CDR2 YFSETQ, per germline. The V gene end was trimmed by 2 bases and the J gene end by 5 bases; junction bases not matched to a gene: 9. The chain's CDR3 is CASSLTGQAETEAFF. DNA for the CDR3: TGCGCCAGCAGCTTAACCGGACAGGCGGAAACTGAAGCTTTCTTT. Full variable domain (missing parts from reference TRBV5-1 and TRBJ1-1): KAGVTQTPRYLIKTRGQQVTLSCSPISGHRSVSWYQQTPGQGLQFLFEYFSETQRNKGNFPGRFSGRQFSNSRSEMNVSTLELGDSALYLCASSLTGQAETEAFFGQGTRLTVV.

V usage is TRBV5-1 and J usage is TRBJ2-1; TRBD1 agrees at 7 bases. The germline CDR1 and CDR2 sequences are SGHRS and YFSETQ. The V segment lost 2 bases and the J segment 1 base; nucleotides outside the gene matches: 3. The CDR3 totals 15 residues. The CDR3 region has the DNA TGCGCCAGCAGCTTAGCGACAGGGTCCTACAATGAGCAGTTCTTC. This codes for CASSLATGSYNEQFF.

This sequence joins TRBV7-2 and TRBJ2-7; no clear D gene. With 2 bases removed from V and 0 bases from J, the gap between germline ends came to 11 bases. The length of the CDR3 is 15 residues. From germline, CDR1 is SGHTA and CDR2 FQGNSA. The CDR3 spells CASSLQVSASYEQYF. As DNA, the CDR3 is TGTGCCAGCAGCTTACAGGTATCGGCCTCCTACGAGCAGTACTTC. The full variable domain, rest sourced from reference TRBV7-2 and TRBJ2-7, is GAGVSQSPSNKVTEKGKDVELRCDPISGHTALYWYRQSLGQGLEFLIYFQGNSAPDKSGLPSDRFSAERTGGSVSTLTIQRTQQEDSAVYLCASSLQVSASYEQYFGPGTRLTVT.

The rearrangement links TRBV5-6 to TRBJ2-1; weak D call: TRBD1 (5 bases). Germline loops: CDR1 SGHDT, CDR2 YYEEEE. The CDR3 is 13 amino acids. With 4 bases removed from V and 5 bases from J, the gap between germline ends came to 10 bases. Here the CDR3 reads CASSLPQDNEQFF. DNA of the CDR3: TGTGCCAGCAGCCTACCACAGGACAATGAGCAGTTCTTC.

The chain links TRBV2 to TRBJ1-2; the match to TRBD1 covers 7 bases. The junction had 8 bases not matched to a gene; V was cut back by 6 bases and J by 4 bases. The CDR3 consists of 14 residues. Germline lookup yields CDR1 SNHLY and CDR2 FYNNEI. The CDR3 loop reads CASSNPTGVYGYTF. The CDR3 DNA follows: TGTGCCAGCAGCAATCCCACAGGGGTCTATGGCTACACCTTC.

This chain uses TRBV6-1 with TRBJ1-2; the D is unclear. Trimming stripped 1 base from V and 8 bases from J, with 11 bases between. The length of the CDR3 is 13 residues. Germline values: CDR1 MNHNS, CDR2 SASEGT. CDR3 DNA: TGTGCCAGCAGTGAAGGCCAGGTTCGGGGCTACACCTTC. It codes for CASSEGQVRGYTF.

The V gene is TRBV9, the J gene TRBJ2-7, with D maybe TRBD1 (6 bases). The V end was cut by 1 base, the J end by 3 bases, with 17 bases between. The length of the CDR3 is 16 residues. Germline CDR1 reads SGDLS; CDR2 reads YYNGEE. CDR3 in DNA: TGTGCCAGCAGCGTAACCGGGACACCCTCAATCTACGAGCAGTACTTC. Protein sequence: CASSVTGTPSIYEQYF.

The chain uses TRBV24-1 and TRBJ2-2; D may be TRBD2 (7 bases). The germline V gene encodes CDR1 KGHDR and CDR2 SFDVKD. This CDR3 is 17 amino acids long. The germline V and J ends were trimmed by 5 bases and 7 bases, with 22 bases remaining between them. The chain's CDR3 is CATSARGLRGGRGELFF. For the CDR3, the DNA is TGTGCCACCAGTGCCCGAGGACTGAGGGGGGGCCGCGGGGAGCTGTTTTTT.

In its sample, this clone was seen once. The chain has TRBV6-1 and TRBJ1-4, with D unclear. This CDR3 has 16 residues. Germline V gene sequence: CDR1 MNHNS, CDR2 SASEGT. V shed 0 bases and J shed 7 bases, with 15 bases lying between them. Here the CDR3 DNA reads TGTGCCAGCAGTGAAGCGTCGGGGAATCGAGGTGAAAAACTGTTTTTT. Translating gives CASSEASGNRGEKLFF.

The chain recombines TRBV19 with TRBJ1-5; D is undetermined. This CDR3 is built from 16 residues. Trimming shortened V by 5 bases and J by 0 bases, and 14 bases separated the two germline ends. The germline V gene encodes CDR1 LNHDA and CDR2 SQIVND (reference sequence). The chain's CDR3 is CASSPGAGPSNQPQHF. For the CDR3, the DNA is TGTGCCAGTAGTCCAGGAGCGGGCCCTAGCAATCAGCCCCAGCATTTT.

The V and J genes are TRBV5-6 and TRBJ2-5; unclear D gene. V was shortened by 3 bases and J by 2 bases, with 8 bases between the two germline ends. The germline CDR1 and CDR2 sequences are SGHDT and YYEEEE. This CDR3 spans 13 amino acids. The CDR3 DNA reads TGTGCCAGCAGCTCGACTCCGCAAGAGACCCAGTACTTC. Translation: CASSSTPQETQYF.

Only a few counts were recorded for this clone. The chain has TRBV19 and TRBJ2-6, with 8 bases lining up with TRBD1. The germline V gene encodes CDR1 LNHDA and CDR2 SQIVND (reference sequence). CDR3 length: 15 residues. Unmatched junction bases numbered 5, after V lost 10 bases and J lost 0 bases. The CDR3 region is CATTDRASGANVLTF. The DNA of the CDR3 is TGTGCCACCACGGACAGGGCCTCTGGGGCCAACGTCCTGACTTTC.